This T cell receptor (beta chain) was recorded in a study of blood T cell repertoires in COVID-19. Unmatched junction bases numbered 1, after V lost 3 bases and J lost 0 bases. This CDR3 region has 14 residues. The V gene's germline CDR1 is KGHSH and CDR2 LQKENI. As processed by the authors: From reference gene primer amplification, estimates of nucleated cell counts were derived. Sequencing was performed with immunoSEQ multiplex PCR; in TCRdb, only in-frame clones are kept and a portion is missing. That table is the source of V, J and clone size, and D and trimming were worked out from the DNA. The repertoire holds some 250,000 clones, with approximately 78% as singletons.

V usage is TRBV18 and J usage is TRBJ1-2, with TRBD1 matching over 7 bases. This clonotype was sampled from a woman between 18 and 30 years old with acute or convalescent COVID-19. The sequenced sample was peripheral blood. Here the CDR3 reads CASSPGQSNYGYTF. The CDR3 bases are TGTGCCAGCTCACCGGGACAGTCTAACTATGGCTACACCTTC.